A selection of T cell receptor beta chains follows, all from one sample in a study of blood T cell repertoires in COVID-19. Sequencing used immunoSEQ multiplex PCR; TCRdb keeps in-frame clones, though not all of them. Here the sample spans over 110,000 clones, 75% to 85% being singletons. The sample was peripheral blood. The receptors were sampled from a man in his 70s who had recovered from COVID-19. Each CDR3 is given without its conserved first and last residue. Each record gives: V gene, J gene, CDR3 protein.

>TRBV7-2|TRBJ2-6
ASSLALGSSGSSAGANVLT
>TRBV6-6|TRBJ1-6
ASRDDTGRDNSPLH
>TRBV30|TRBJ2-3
AWSAQGSVTDTQY
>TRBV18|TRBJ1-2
AVSGGYT
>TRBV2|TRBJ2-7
ASSRLAGSSYEQY
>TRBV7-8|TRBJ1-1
ASSLRSTEAF
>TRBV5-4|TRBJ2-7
ASSSNRGLREQY
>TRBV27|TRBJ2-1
ASKERGVDEQF
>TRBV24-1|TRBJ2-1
ATSDALRGTNEQF
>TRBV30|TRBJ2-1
AWSGLAGVSYNEQF
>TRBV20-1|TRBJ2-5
SAFKETQY
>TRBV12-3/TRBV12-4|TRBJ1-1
ASSSYTEAF
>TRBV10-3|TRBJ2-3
AIRDSRSTDTQY
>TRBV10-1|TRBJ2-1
ATPEVAGGLRSYNEQF
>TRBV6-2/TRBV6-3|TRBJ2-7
ASSYEIGRTSYEQY
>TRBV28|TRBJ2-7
ASSFFREWSYEQY
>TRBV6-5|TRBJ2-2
ASSYSAYTGELF
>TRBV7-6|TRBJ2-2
ASMQRGEDTGELF
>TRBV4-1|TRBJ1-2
ASRRVLMDSSKHGYT
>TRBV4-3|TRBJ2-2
ASSQAVRGNTGELF
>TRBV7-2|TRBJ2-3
ASSLVRQIFDTQY
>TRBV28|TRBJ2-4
ASSFSSPTKNIQY
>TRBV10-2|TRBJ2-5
ASSVLAVRETQY
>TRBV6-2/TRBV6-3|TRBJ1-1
ASSYSVGTGNTEAF
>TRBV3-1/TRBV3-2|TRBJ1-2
ASSQGLQVTYGYT
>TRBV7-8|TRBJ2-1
ATRGAGGSYNEQF
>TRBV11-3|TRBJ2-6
ASSPGGSGANVLT
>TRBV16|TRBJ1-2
ASSPPGTPTLYGYT
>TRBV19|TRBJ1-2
ASAPVTVVYGYT
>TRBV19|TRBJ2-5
ASSIAGGRIETQY
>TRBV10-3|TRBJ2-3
AISESSGRDTQY
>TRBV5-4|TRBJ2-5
ASSLAATDRVD
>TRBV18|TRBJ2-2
ASSPGPAGGNSNTGELF
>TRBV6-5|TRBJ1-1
ASSSPGTRETEAF
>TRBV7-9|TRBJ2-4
ASSLQGNVMQY
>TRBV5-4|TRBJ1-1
ASSGNRGRTEAF
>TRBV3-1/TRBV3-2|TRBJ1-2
ASSQEAGPLYGYT
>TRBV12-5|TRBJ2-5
ASGLGLGGEVRETQY
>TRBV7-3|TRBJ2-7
ASSLGGRLDEQY
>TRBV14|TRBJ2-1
ASSQGGGQF
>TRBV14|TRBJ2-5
ASSLRGIQTQY
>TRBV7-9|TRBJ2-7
ASSLDRVNPYEQY
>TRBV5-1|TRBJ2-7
ASTLFAGTYEQY
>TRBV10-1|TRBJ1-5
ASSAGTGDVQPQH
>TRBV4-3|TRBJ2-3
ASSLNGLFTDTQY
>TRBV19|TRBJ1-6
ASNRDRGGYSYNSPLH
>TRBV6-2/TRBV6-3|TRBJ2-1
ASSYSKTSGYNEQF
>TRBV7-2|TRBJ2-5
ASSLDSAGETQY
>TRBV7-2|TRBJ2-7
ASSLESGGHTYEQY
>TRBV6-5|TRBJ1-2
ASTTSGPPIHGYT
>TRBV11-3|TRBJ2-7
ASSPGQSYEQY
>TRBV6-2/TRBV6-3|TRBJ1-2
ASSGQGYGYT
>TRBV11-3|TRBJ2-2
ASSLVGTGATGELF
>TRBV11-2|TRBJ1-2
ASSRVNYGYT
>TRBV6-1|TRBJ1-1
ASSEAGGWENKAF
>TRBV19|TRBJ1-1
ASSIDSGMSGEAF
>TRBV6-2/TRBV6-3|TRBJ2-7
ASSLGRLAGDSEQY
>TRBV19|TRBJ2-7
ASSYGDTSYEQY
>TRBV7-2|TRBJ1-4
ASSRGQGVVEKLF
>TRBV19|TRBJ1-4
ASSIGTGPEKLF